The next 24 T cell receptor beta chains were all read from a single sample in a study of T cell responses to AZD1222 COVID-19 vaccine. This table comes from immunoSEQ multiplex PCR, and its TCRdb copy is limited to in-frame clones, with some not included. Its table records about 140,000 clones. The sample was peripheral blood. The receptor set was obtained from an adult in good health.

The genes are TRBV6-5 and TRBJ2-1, with 7 nucleotides matching TRBD2. The CDR3 spans 16 residues. The V and J ends lost 4 bases and 7 bases, in that order; junction bases with no gene match: 13. Germline assignment: CDR1 MNHEY and CDR2 SVGAGI. The CDR3: CASSSFNRAGGNEQFF. CDR3 DNA sequence: TGTGCCAGCAGTTCCTTCAACCGGGCCGGGGGGAATGAGCAGTTCTTC.

This chain connects TRBV7-8 to TRBJ1-3; 8 positions agree with TRBD1. CDR3 length equals 15 residues. Germline CDR1 SGHVS, CDR2 FQNEAQ. V lost 5 bases, J lost 8 bases, and 11 bases stayed unmatched. CDR3: CASSRDRGGVDTIYF. The CDR3 DNA sequence: TGTGCCAGCAGCCGAGACAGGGGCGGCGTGGACACCATATATTTT.

The V gene is TRBV3-1 (or the pseudogene TRBV3-2), the J gene TRBJ2-7, with TRBD2 identical over 10 bases. After removal of 4 bases from V and 2 bases from J, the junction contained 8 bases not matched to a gene. Germline V gene sequence: CDR1 LGHDT, CDR2 YNNKEL (reference sequence). The CDR3 spans 16 residues. The CDR3 bases are TGTGCCAGCAGCCGGTCTAGCGGGGGTACCACCTACGAGCAGTACTTC. This sequence encodes CASSRSSGGTTYEQYF.

As DNA, the CDR3 is TGTGCCAGCAGCTTGGGGGCAGGTGGCAATGAGCAGTTCTTC. Encoded protein: CASSLGAGGNEQFF. The chain has TRBV5-6 and TRBJ2-1; D is undetermined. The CDR3 is 14 amino acids. V lost 0 bases to trimming and J lost 6 bases, with 10 bases between them. Germline lookup yields CDR1 SGHDT and CDR2 YYEEEE.

This chain joins TRBV18 and TRBJ2-7; TRBD1 aligns across 8 bases. The V gene's germline CDR1 is KGHSH and CDR2 LQKENI. CDR3 length: 13 amino acids. The V and J ends lost 5 bases and 3 bases, in that order; junction bases with no gene match: 3. The CDR3 nucleotides are TGTGCCAGCTCAGCTGGACAGGGCTACGAGCAGTACTTC. This gives the protein CASSAGQGYEQYF.

This chain joins TRBV3-1 (or the pseudogene TRBV3-2) and TRBJ1-5; D not certain. CDR1 is LGHDT and CDR2 is YNNKEL in the germline V gene (reference sequence). The ends were cut back, 2 bases at V and 0 bases at J, with 11 bases in the middle. This CDR3 is built from 16 residues. The CDR3 spells CASSQNPGVSNQPQHF. In DNA, the CDR3 is TGTGCCAGCAGCCAAAATCCGGGAGTTAGCAATCAGCCCCAGCATTTT.

This chain uses TRBV29-1 with TRBJ2-3; D possibly corresponds to TRBD2 (6 bases). V lost 3 bases to trimming and J lost 4 bases, with 14 bases between them. Germline V gives CDR1 SQVTM, CDR2 ANQGSEA. The length of the CDR3 is 14 residues. The CDR3 DNA reads as TGCAGCGTTGAGGGGCGACGGGGGTCAGATACGCAGTATTTT. Protein product: CSVEGRRGSDTQYF.

The rearrangement joins TRBV7-9 to TRBJ1-2; TRBD1 agrees at 10 bases. The germline gives CDR1 SEHNR, CDR2 FQNEAQ (reference sequence). This CDR3 contains 13 residues. The trim removed 5 bases at V and 4 bases at J, leaving 1 base unmatched. The CDR3, as DNA: TGTGCCAGCAGCCGGACAGGGGGCTATGGCTACACCTTC. Its translation: CASSRTGGYGYTF.

The rearrangement links TRBV5-1 to TRBJ1-4, with a tentative D call TRBD1 (5 bases). This CDR3 is built from 15 residues. CDR1 and CDR2 (germline): SGHRS, YFSETQ. Trimming took off 4 bases at V and 8 bases at J, with 18 bases between the two ends. The CDR3 is CASSRTAGRGEKLFF. CDR3 sequence (DNA): TGCGCCAGCAGCAGAACAGCGGGACGAGGAGAAAAACTGTTTTTT.

The V gene is TRBV6-1, the J gene TRBJ2-7; D possibly matches TRBD1 or TRBD2 (6 bases each). The CDR3 runs 18 residues. The ends were cut back, 3 bases at V and 0 bases at J, with 21 bases in the middle. The germline V gene encodes CDR1 MNHNS and CDR2 SASEGT. The CDR3 reads CASSEGGLYGGPSYEQYF. The CDR3 region has the DNA TGTGCCAGCAGTGAGGGGGGCCTATACGGGGGCCCCTCCTACGAGCAGTACTTC.

This rearrangement joins TRBV28 to TRBJ1-1; D is unresolved. This CDR3 spans 16 amino acids. Germline V gene data show CDR1 as MDHEN and CDR2 as SYDVKM. Trimming pared 6 bases from V and 5 bases from J, leaving 22 bases between. The CDR3 coding sequence is TGTGCCAGCAGCGCCCAGTGGGGAACAAGGAAAACTGAAGCTTTCTTT. This sequence encodes CASSAQWGTRKTEAFF. The whole variable domain, filled in from reference TRBV28 and TRBJ1-1, reads DVKVTQSSRYLVKRTGEKVFLECVQDMDHENMFWYRQDPGLGLRLIYFSYDVKMKEKGDIPEGYSVSREKKERFSLILESASTNQTSMYLCASSAQWGTRKTEAFFGQGTRLTVV.

The chain couples TRBV11-2 to TRBJ2-7, with 8 bases matching TRBD1. V gave up 3 bases and J gave up 2 bases; unmatched junction bases: 3. The CDR3 runs to 14 residues. The germline gives CDR1 SGHAT, CDR2 FQNNGV. The DNA for the CDR3 is TGTGCCAGCAGCTTTACACAGGGGGCCTACGAGCAGTACTTC. Its translation: CASSFTQGAYEQYF. The entire variable domain, with the rest obtained from reference TRBV11-2 and TRBJ2-7, is as follows: EAGVAQSPRYKIIEKRQSVAFWCNPISGHATLYWYQQILGQGPKLLIQFQNNGVVDDSQLPKDRFSAERLKGVDSTLKIQPAKLEDSAVYLCASSFTQGAYEQYFGPGTRLTVT.

The V and J genes are TRBV5-8 and TRBJ1-1; unclear D gene. With 4 bases removed from V and 5 bases from J, the gap between germline ends came to 12 bases. CDR3 length equals 13 residues. The germline V gene encodes CDR1 SGHTS and CDR2 YDEGEE. Here the CDR3 reads CASSGTSLTEAFF. In nucleotides, the CDR3 is TGTGCCAGCAGCGGCACGTCTCTTACTGAAGCTTTCTTT.

The rearrangement links TRBV3-1 (or the pseudogene TRBV3-2) to TRBJ2-7; maybe TRBD2 (6 bases). The germline gives CDR1 LGHDT, CDR2 YNNKEL (reference sequence). The CDR3 contains 15 residues. V was trimmed by 1 base and J by 1 base, leaving 11 bases between them. In nucleotides, the CDR3 is TGTGCCAGCAGCCAAGGGCCGGGGGTTTCCTACGAGCAGTACTTC. It encodes CASSQGPGVSYEQYF.

The V call is TRBV29-1, the J call TRBJ1-1; D may be TRBD1 (6 bases). There are 19 residues in the CDR3. Germline CDR1 reads SQVTM; CDR2 reads ANQGSEA. The germline V and J ends were trimmed by 4 bases and 1 base, with 28 bases remaining between them. The CDR3 DNA sequence: TGCAGCGTTGGGATTCGCGTTGGGACACCTTTAGGGGGGAACACTGAAGCTTTCTTT. Encoded protein: CSVGIRVGTPLGGNTEAFF.

The V gene is TRBV3-1 (or the pseudogene TRBV3-2), the J gene TRBJ2-7, with 7 bases identical to TRBD1. Germline V gene lookup returns CDR1 LGHDT and CDR2 YNNKEL (reference sequence). The CDR3 is 15 residues long. V gave up 1 base and J gave up 2 bases; unmatched junction bases: 5. Here the CDR3 DNA reads TGTGCCAGCAGCCAAGCCACCGGGACAGCCTACGAGCAGTACTTC. It translates to CASSQATGTAYEQYF.

The chain uses TRBV19 and TRBJ2-7; a possible D gene is TRBD1 (5 bases). V was pared by 3 bases and J by 4 bases, with 19 bases between. The CDR3 sequence is 16 residues long. The germline V gene has CDR1 LNHDA and CDR2 SQIVND (reference sequence). The CDR3 loop reads CASSMTAQGGVYEQYF. CDR3 DNA sequence: TGTGCCAGTAGTATGACGGCCCAGGGCGGTGTGTACGAGCAGTACTTC. The full variable domain, completed using reference TRBV19 and TRBJ2-7, is DGGITQSPKYLFRKEGQNVTLSCEQNLNHDAMYWYRQDPGQGLRLIYYSQIVNDFQKGDIAEGYSVSREKKESFPLTVTSAQKNPTAFYLCASSMTAQGGVYEQYFGPGTRLTVT.

The V and J genes are TRBV6-5 and TRBJ2-1; TRBD2 matches 7 bases. The CDR3 contains 15 residues. Germline V gene data show CDR1 as MNHEY and CDR2 as SVGAGI. V was pared by 4 bases and J by 8 bases, with 11 bases of the junction left unmatched. The CDR3 DNA is TGTGCCAGCAGTTTGGGGAGGGCAGATGGGGATGAGCAGTTCTTC. It specifies CASSLGRADGDEQFF.

J is TRBJ2-3 and V is TRBV11-1; TRBD1 agrees at 8 bases. The V gene's germline CDR1 is SGHAT and CDR2 FQDESV (reference sequence). With V trimmed by 4 bases and J by 5 bases, 8 bases remained unmatched. CDR3 length equals 15 residues. This CDR3 reads CASSSRQGLGDTQYF. In DNA, the CDR3 is TGTGCCAGCAGCTCAAGACAGGGGCTGGGAGATACGCAGTATTTT.

J is TRBJ1-2 and V is TRBV5-4; 7 nucleotides align to TRBD1. CDR3 length equals 15 residues. Trimming cost V 6 bases and J 5 bases; bases outside gene matches: 13. Per the germline V gene, CDR1 is SGHNT and CDR2 is YYREEE (reference sequence). The CDR3 sequence is CASTSARGQPYGYTF. For the CDR3, the DNA is TGTGCCAGCACCTCGGCCAGGGGACAGCCGTATGGCTACACCTTC.

This chain joins TRBV7-9 and TRBJ1-2, with TRBD1 as a possible D gene (5 bases). This CDR3 region has 14 residues. Germline-derived CDR1 and CDR2 are SEHNR and FQNEAQ (reference sequence). V was clipped by 1 base and J by 6 bases, with 12 bases between them. The CDR3 DNA sequence: TGTGCCAGCAGCTTAGTTACCAGGGAGAATGGCTACACCTTC. It is translated as CASSLVTRENGYTF.

The chain carries TRBV5-1 and TRBJ1-3; D is undetermined. Germline V CDR1 and CDR2: SGHRS, YFSETQ. The CDR3 has 16 residues. The V end lost 0 bases, the J end lost 1 base, and 11 bases lay between the germline ends. CDR3 amino acids: CASSLAAGASGNTIYF. Here the CDR3 DNA reads TGCGCCAGCAGCTTGGCCGCAGGCGCATCTGGAAACACCATATATTTT.

The V and J genes are TRBV14 and TRBJ2-1, with TRBD1 matching over 7 bases. CDR3 length: 15 residues. Germline trimming cut 2 bases from V and 4 bases from J; bases unmatched to any gene: 5. CDR1 and CDR2 (germline): SGHDN, FVKESK. This CDR3 reads CASSQTRGRYNEQFF. Written as DNA, the CDR3 is TGTGCCAGCAGCCAAACAAGGGGGCGATACAATGAGCAGTTCTTC.

The genes are TRBV27 and TRBJ1-1; no clear D gene. The CDR3 consists of 15 residues. V was clipped by 6 bases and J by 0 bases, with 14 bases between them. The germline gives CDR1 MNHEY, CDR2 SMNVEV (reference sequence). The CDR3 nucleotides are TGTGCCAGCAGGGTCTACGGGAGGATGAACACTGAAGCTTTCTTT. Protein: CASRVYGRMNTEAFF.